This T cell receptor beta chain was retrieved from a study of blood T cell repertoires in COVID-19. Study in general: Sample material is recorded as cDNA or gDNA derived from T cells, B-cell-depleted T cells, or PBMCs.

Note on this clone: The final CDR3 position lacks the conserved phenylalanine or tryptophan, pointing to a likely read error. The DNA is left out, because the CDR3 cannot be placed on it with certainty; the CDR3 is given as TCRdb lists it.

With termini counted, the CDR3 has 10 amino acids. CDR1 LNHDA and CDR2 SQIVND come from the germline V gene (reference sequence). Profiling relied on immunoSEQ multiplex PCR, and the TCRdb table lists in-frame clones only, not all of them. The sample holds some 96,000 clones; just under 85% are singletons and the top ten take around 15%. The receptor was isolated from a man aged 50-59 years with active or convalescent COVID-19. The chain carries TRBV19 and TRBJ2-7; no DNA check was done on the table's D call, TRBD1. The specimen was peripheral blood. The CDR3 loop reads CASTRRGHPS.